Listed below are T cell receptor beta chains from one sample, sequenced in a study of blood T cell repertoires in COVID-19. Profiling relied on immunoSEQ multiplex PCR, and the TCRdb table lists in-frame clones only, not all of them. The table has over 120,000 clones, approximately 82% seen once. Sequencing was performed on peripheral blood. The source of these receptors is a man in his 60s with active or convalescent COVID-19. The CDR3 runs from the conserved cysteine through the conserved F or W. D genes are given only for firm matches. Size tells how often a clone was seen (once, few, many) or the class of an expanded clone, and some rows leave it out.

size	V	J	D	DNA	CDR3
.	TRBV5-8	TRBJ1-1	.	TGTGCCAGCAGCCGAATAGGGGGCACTGAAGCTTTCTTT	CASSRIGGTEAFF
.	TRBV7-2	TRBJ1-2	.	TGTGCCAGCAGGTCAACAAGTAACTATGGCTACACCTTC	CASRSTSNYGYTF
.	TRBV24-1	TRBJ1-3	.	TGTGCCACCAGTGATGCTCAGGAGGTCGGAAACACCATATATTTT	CATSDAQEVGNTIYF
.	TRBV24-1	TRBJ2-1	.	TGTGCCACCAGTGAGGCTAGTAGGGGCAATGAGCAGTTCTTC	CATSEASRGNEQFF
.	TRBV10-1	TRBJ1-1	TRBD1	TGCGCCAGCAGCGAAGACAGGGTGAACACTGAAGCTTTCTTT	CASSEDRVNTEAFF
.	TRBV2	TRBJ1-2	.	TGTGCCAGCAGTGTTTCCAGGGAGGACTATGGCTACACCTTC	CASSVSREDYGYTF
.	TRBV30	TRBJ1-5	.	TGTGCCTTCCAGACCTGGGAGGGAAATCAGCCCCAGCATTTT	CAFQTWEGNQPQHF
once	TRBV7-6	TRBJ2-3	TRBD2	TGTGCCAGCAGCTTAGCCCCCAGCGGGGGGGCAAGGGATACGCAGTATTTT	CASSLAPSGGARDTQYF
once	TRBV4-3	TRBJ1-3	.	TGCGCCAGCAGCCAAGGAGGAAGCACCATATATTTT	CASSQGGSTIYF
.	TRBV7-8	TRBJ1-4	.	TGTGCCAGCAGCTTAAACCAGGGGACAACTAATGAAAAACTGTTTTTT	CASSLNQGTTNEKLFF
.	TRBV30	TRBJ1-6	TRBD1	TGTGCCTGGAGAGGGACAGGGGGCTCCTATAATTCACCCCTCCACTTT	CAWRGTGGSYNSPLHF
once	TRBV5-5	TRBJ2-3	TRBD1	TGTGCCAGCAGCTTCCAGGACAGGGGAAGCACAGATACGCAGTATTTT	CASSFQDRGSTDTQYF
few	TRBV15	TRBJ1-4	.	TGTGCCACCAGCAGGGGCTCGAACAGAGCTAATGAAAAACTGTTTTTT	CATSRGSNRANEKLFF
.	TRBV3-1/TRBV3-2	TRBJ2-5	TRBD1	TGTGCCAGCAGCCAAGACGGTGACGGGACAGGGGTGGCGGAGACCCAGTACTTC	CASSQDGDGTGVAETQYF
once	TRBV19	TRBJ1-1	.	TGTGCCAGTTACGCCCCTGACAGGTACACTGAAGCTTTCTTT	CASYAPDRYTEAFF
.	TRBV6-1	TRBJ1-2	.	TGTGCCAGCAGCCCCACAGAGACCTACGGCTACACCTTC	CASSPTETYGYTF
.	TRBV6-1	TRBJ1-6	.	TGTGCCAGCAGTGAAGCAGGGAGTTCACCCCTCCACTTT	CASSEAGSSPLHF
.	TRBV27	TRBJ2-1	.	TGTGCCAGCAGTTTATTTGCGGGGACCACATTTGCCAATGAGCAGTTCTTC	CASSLFAGTTFANEQFF
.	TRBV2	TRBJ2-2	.	TGTGCCAGCAGTGAGGGGGGTCTGAAAACCGGGGAGCTGTTTTTT	CASSEGGLKTGELFF
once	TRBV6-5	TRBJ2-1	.	TGTGCCACCCTACTTTCGAGGACTTTCAATGAGCAGTTCTTC	CATLLSRTFNEQFF
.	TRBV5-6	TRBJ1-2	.	TGTGCCAGCAGCTACAGGGAACTAGGCTATGGCTACACCTTC	CASSYRELGYGYTF
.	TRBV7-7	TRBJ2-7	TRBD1	TGTGCTAGCAGCCTTACAATGACAGGGGGCGACGAGCAGTACTTC	CASSLTMTGGDEQYF
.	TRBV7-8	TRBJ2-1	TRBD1	TGTGCCAGCAGCTTAGTTGGACAGGGGAGGGATGAGCAGTTCTTC	CASSLVGQGRDEQFF
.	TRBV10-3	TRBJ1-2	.	TGTGCCATCAGTGAGTCGCCTGCCAGGCGCTATGGCTACACCTTC	CAISESPARRYGYTF
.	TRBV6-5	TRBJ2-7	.	TGTGCCAGCAGTTACTCGCCAGGTGGGTCCTACGAGCAGTACTTC	CASSYSPGGSYEQYF
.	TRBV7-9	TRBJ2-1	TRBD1	TGTGCCAGCAGCAAGTCGGGACAGGGGATCAATGAGCAGTTCTTC	CASSKSGQGINEQFF
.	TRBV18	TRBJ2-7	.	TGTGCCAGCTCACCCGACAGGTACTCCTACGAGCAGTACTTC	CASSPDRYSYEQYF
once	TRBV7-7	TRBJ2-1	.	TGTGCCAGCAGCTTGGGGGAAAGAAGGGGAGGAGAGCAGTTCTTC	CASSLGERRGGEQFF
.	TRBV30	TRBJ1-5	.	TGTGCCTGGAGTGTACAGGCCCAAGTTGGGAATCAGCCCCAGCATTTT	CAWSVQAQVGNQPQHF
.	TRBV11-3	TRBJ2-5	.	TGTGCCAGCAGCCGCGGGGGCGTTGGCTCACAGGAGACCCAGTACTTC	CASSRGGVGSQETQYF
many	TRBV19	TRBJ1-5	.	TGTGCCAGTAGTATTAAGTCAGGATTCAATCAGCCCCAGCATTTT	CASSIKSGFNQPQHF
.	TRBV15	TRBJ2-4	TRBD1	TGTGCCATCAGTCAGGGGGCTTTTAAAAACATTCAGTACTTC	CAISQGAFKNIQYF
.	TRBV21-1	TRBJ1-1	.	TGTGCCAGCAGCGACCGGGACAGCCAAAAAAGTAGTATGAACACTGAAGCTTTCTTT	CASSDRDSQKSSMNTEAFF
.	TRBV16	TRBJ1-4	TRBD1	TGTGCCAGCAGCCAAGGACAGGCAAATGAAAAACTGTTTTTT	CASSQGQANEKLFF
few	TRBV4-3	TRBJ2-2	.	TGCGCCAGCAGCCAAGATGAGCCTAGGGGAGGGGAGCTGTTTTTT	CASSQDEPRGGELFF
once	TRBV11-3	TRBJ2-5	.	TGTGCCAGCAGCTTAGTGGTGACGGGGACCCAGTACTTC	CASSLVVTGTQYF
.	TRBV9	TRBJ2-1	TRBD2	TGTGCCAGCAGCGTAGGAGGACTAGCGGCGGATGAGCAGTTCTTC	CASSVGGLAADEQFF
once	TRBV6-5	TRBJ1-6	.	TGTGCCAGCAGTTACTCGTCGGGGATGCATTCACCCCTCCACTTT	CASSYSSGMHSPLHF
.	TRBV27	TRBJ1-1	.	TGTGCCAGCAGCGCAGGGTACATGAACACTGAAGCTTTCTTT	CASSAGYMNTEAFF
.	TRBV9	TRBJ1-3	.	TGTGCCAGCAGCGTATCCCCGGGACACCTCTCTGGAAACACCATATATTTT	CASSVSPGHLSGNTIYF
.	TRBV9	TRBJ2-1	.	TGTGCCAGCAGCGTATCGGTGAGCTCCTACAATGAGCAGTTCTTC	CASSVSVSSYNEQFF
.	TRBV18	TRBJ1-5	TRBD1	TGTGCCAGCTCACCACAGAAAGGGGGCGAGAATCAGCCCCAGCATTTT	CASSPQKGGENQPQHF
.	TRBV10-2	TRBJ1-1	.	TGCGCCAGCAGTGAGTCGACTCCGGGGACTGAAGCTTTCTTT	CASSESTPGTEAFF
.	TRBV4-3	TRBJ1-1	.	TGCGCCAGCAGCCAAATACAACAGGTTGATAACACTGAAGCTTTCTTT	CASSQIQQVDNTEAFF
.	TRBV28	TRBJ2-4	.	TGTGCCAGCAGTTTACCAATAGCCAAAAACATTCAGTACTTC	CASSLPIAKNIQYF
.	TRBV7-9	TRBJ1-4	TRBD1	TGTGCCAGCAGGACCGGGACAGGGGATGAAAAACTGTTTTTT	CASRTGTGDEKLFF
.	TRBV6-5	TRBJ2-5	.	TGTGCCAGCAGCTTTAGTGGGGCAGCCCAAGAGACCCAGTACTTC	CASSFSGAAQETQYF
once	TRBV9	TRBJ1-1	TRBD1	TGTGCCAGCAGCGTAGTTCCGGGACAGGGTGAAGCTTTCTTT	CASSVVPGQGEAFF
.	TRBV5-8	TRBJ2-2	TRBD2	TGTGCCAGCAGCTTCTCTCTAGCGGGAATAGAGAACACCGGGGAGCTGTTTTTT	CASSFSLAGIENTGELFF
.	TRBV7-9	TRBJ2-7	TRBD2	TGTGCCAGCAACGGACTAGCGGGGCCTTACGAGCAGTACTTC	CASNGLAGPYEQYF
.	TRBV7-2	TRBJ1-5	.	TGTGCCAGCAGCCTAGCGGGGGCGAATCAGCCCCAGCATTTT	CASSLAGANQPQHF
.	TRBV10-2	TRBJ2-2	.	TGCGCCAGCAGTGAGTCTGCGCGGTCCGGGGAGCTGTTTTTT	CASSESARSGELFF
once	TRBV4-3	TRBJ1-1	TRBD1	TGCGCCAGCAGCCAATCGGACAGGGGCACTGAAGCTTTCTTT	CASSQSDRGTEAFF
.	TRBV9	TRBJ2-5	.	TGTGCCAGCAGCCCTACACCGGGATCAGACGAGACCCAGTACTTC	CASSPTPGSDETQYF
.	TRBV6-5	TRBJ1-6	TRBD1	TGTGCCAGCAGTTACTCGAAAGGGGGCGATTCACCCCTCCACTTT	CASSYSKGGDSPLHF